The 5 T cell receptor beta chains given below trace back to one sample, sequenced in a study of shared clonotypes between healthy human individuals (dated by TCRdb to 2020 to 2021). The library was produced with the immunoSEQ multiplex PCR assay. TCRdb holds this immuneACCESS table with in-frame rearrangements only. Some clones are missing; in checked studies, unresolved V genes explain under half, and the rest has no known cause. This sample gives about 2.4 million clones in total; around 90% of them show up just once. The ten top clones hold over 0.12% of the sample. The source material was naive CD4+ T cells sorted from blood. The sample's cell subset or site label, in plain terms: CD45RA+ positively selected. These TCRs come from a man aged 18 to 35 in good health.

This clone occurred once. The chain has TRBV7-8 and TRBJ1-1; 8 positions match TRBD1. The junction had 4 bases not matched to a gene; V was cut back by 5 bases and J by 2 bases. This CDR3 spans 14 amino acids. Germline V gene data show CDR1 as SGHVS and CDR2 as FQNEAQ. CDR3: CASSRDRRNTEAFF. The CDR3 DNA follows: TGTGCCAGCAGCCGGGACAGGCGAAACACTGAAGCTTTCTTT. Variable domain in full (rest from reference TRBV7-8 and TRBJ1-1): GAGVSQSPRYKVAKRGQDVALRCDPISGHVSLFWYQQALGQGPEFLTYFQNEAQLDKSGLPSDRFFAERPEGSVSTLKIQRTQQEDSAVYLCASSRDRRNTEAFFGQGTRLTVV.

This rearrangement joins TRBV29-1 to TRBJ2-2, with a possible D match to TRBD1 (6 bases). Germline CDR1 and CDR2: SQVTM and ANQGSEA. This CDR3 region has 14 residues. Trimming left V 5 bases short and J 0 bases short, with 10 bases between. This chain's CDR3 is CSVNGQTNTGELFF. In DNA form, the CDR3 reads TGCAGCGTTAACGGACAGACGAACACCGGGGAGCTGTTTTTT.

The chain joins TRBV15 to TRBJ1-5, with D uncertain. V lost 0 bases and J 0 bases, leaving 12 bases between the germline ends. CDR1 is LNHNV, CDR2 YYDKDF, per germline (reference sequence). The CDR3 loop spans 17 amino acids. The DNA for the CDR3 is TGTGCCACCAGCAGAGATCTGGCGACATTTAGCAATCAGCCCCAGCATTTT. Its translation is CATSRDLATFSNQPQHF.

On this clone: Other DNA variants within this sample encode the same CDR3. CDR3 sequence (DNA): TGTGCCATCAGTGTGCAGGGTTCGAACACTGAAGCTTTCTTT. This encodes CAISVQGSNTEAFF. The chain joins TRBV10-3 to TRBJ1-1; the D gene is possibly TRBD1 (5 bases). Germline CDR1 and CDR2: ENHRY and SYGVKD. The CDR3 runs to 14 residues. Deletions cut 4 bases from V and 1 base from J, with 10 bases between.

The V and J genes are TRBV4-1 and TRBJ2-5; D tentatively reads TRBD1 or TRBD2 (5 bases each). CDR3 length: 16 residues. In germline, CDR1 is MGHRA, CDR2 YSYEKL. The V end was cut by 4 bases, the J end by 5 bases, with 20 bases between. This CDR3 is CASSRRSDGGPETQYF. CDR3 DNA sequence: TGCGCCAGCAGCCGAAGATCGGATGGGGGTCCGGAGACCCAGTACTTC.